The next 21 T cell receptor beta chains were all read from a single sample in a study of memory CD8 T cells in hepatitis C reinfection. Time point denoted: pre-reinfection, 55 to 20 weeks before reinfection detection. Sorted cells were sequenced directly ex vivo without any in vitro expansion. Profiled with immunoSEQ multiplex PCR; TCRdb holds only in-frame clones, not every one. The table includes approximately 51,000 clones, around nine tenths detected once. The specimen was naive CD8+ T cells sorted from blood. The receptors come from a man between 18 and 35 years old with hepatitis C virus infection.

Comment on this clone: Other DNA sequences within the sample encode an identical CDR3. This chain joins TRBV28 and TRBJ2-7; D unresolved. From germline, CDR1 is MDHEN and CDR2 SYDVKM. The CDR3 has 14 amino acids. Trimming took off 5 bases at V and 0 bases at J, with 11 bases between the two ends. CDR3 nucleotides: TGTGCCAGCAGTCAAGCGCCCTTCTCCTACGAGCAGTACTTC. Translating it yields CASSQAPFSYEQYF.

The chain uses TRBV7-3 and TRBJ2-1; TRBD2 agrees at 11 bases. This CDR3 contains 15 residues. The V gene end was trimmed by 6 bases and the J gene end by 2 bases; junction bases not matched to a gene: 3. CDR1 SGHTA and CDR2 FQGTGA come from the germline V gene. DNA for the CDR3: TGTGCCAGCAGTCCGGGACTAGCGGCCTACAATGAGCAGTTCTTC. It encodes CASSPGLAAYNEQFF.

V gene TRBV6-5 combines with J gene TRBJ2-1; 9 nucleotides line up with TRBD1. Germline assignment: CDR1 MNHEY and CDR2 SVGAGI. This CDR3 has 15 residues. The trim removed 4 bases at V and 6 bases at J, leaving 7 bases unmatched. Written as DNA, the CDR3 is TGTGCCAGCAGTTGGGGACAGGGCGGGGGCAATGAGCAGTTCTTC. Translated, it gives CASSWGQGGGNEQFF.

This chain connects TRBV9 to TRBJ1-6, with TRBD1 as a possible D gene (6 bases). Trimming took 3 bases from V and 5 from J, leaving 18 bases between them. The CDR3 covers 17 residues. Germline lookup yields CDR1 SGDLS and CDR2 YYNGEE. In nucleotides, the CDR3 is TGTGCCAGCAGCGGTACACAGGGATTAGAGAATAATTCACCCCTCCACTTT. This sequence encodes CASSGTQGLENNSPLHF.

The chain is built from TRBV2 and TRBJ2-3; 7 bases align to TRBD2. Germline loops: CDR1 SNHLY, CDR2 FYNNEI. The CDR3 length is 17 residues. V gave up 1 base and J gave up 0 bases; unmatched junction bases: 7. The CDR3 spells CASSEVASGSSTDTQYF. For the CDR3, the DNA is TGTGCCAGCAGTGAAGTGGCTAGCGGATCTAGCACAGATACGCAGTATTTT.

The chain is built from TRBV19 and TRBJ1-2; the match to TRBD1 covers 11 bases. This CDR3 region has 13 residues. With V trimmed by 10 bases and J by 4 bases, 5 bases remained unmatched. Germline V CDR1 and CDR2: LNHDA, SQIVND (reference sequence). The CDR3 sequence: CATGTGGFYGYTF. CDR3 in DNA: TGTGCCACCGGGACAGGGGGTTTCTATGGCTACACCTTC.

On this clone itself: Germline is not matched at one junction end, which may reflect a read error. This chain joins TRBV28 and TRBJ2-5; possible D gene TRBD1, 6 bases. Per the germline V gene, CDR1 is MDHEN and CDR2 is SYDVKM. The CDR3 sequence is 13 residues long. DNA of the CDR3: TGTGCCACGAACAGGGAAATTCAAGAGGCCCAGTACTTC. Its translation: CATNREIQEAQYF.

This chain connects TRBV5-7 to TRBJ1-5, with D unclear. TRBV5-7 is classed as an ORF, of uncertain function. The CDR3 consists of 14 residues. The V gene lost 1 base and the J gene lost 1 base, with 6 bases spanning the gap. CDR3 bases: TGTGCCAGCAGCTTGTGGGAGAGCAATCAGCCCCAGCATTTT. This encodes CASSLWESNQPQHF.

The V and J genes are TRBV5-4 and TRBJ2-1; maybe TRBD2 (5 bases). V was cut by 0 bases and J by 8 bases, with 9 bases left in between. The V gene's germline CDR1 is SGHNT and CDR2 YYREEE (reference sequence). CDR3 length: 13 amino acids. The CDR3 sequence: CASSLASWHEQFF. The CDR3 DNA sequence: TGTGCCAGCAGCTTGGCTAGCTGGCATGAGCAGTTCTTC.

The gene calls are TRBV7-2 and TRBJ1-1; tentatively, D is TRBD1 (6 bases). With 4 bases removed from V and 2 bases from J, the gap between germline ends came to 17 bases. CDR3 length: 16 amino acids. Germline values: CDR1 SGHTA, CDR2 FQGNSA. CDR3 sequence reads: CASSSPSDRVNTEAFF. In nucleotides, the CDR3 is TGTGCCAGCAGCTCGCCGTCGGACAGAGTTAACACTGAAGCTTTCTTT.

This chain connects TRBV19 to TRBJ1-6; D perhaps matches TRBD1 (5 bases). In germline, CDR1 is LNHDA, CDR2 SQIVND (reference sequence). CDR3 length: 15 residues. Trimming stripped 1 base from V and 7 bases from J, with 11 bases between. The CDR3 coding sequence is TGTGCCAGTAGTATAGGTTCGGGGGGAAATTCACCCCTCCACTTT. Its translation is CASSIGSGGNSPLHF.

The chain has TRBV19 and TRBJ2-4; weak D call: TRBD1 (6 bases). Trimming pared 5 bases from V and 13 bases from J, leaving 27 bases between. This CDR3 has 16 amino acids. The germline CDR1 and CDR2 sequences are LNHDA and SQIVND (reference sequence). This chain's CDR3 is CASSFRRTEERSLQYF. The CDR3 region has the DNA TGTGCCAGTAGTTTCCGCAGGACAGAGGAGCGGAGTTTACAGTACTTC.

V and J are TRBV7-9 and TRBJ2-1, with TRBD1 matching over 9 bases. The J segment lost 1 base and the V segment lost 4 bases, leaving 5 bases of the junction unmatched. From germline, CDR1 is SEHNR and CDR2 FQNEAQ (reference sequence). The CDR3 is 16 amino acids. The CDR3 DNA sequence: TGTGCCAGCAGCTATCCACAGGGGGCTTCCTACAATGAGCAGTTCTTC. Its protein is CASSYPQGASYNEQFF.

V and J are TRBV19 and TRBJ2-2, with 11 nucleotides matching TRBD2. V lost 9 bases, J lost 5 bases, and 2 bases stayed unmatched. This CDR3 comprises 13 residues. CDR1 and CDR2 (germline): LNHDA, SQIVND (reference sequence). The CDR3 is CASTSGGTGELFF. In DNA form, the CDR3 reads TGTGCCAGCACTAGCGGGGGAACCGGGGAGCTGTTTTTT.

V usage is TRBV19 and J usage is TRBJ2-3; TRBD2 matches at 13 bases. Germline V gene data show CDR1 as LNHDA and CDR2 as SQIVND (reference sequence). The J segment lost 4 bases and the V segment lost 6 bases, leaving 7 bases of the junction unmatched. The CDR3 totals 16 residues. The CDR3 nucleotides read TGTGCCAGTAGCCATACTAGCGGGGGGGCGTCAGATACGCAGTATTTT. Protein sequence: CASSHTSGGASDTQYF.

The V call is TRBV5-4, the J call TRBJ2-3; 9 nucleotides match TRBD2. Germline values: CDR1 SGHNT, CDR2 YYREEE (reference sequence). The J segment lost 2 bases and the V segment lost 5 bases, leaving 6 bases of the junction unmatched. This CDR3 is built from 15 residues. The CDR3 DNA sequence: TGTGCCAGCAGGTTAAGCGGGGGGTTCACAGATACGCAGTATTTT. It encodes CASRLSGGFTDTQYF.

This rearrangement joins TRBV6-5 to TRBJ2-7; no reliable D call. There are 12 residues in the CDR3. The germline CDR1 and CDR2 sequences are MNHEY and SVGAGI. Trimming took 5 bases from V and 4 from J, leaving 9 bases between them. CDR3: CASSEAGYEQYV. CDR3 DNA sequence: TGTGCCAGCAGTGAAGCCGGGTACGAGCAGTACGTC.

The gene calls are TRBV7-9 and TRBJ2-5; no clear D. V lost 0 bases and J 2 bases, leaving 4 bases between the germline ends. The CDR3 spans 13 residues. CDR1 and CDR2 (germline): SEHNR, FQNEAQ (reference sequence). The CDR3 spells CASSLAQQETQYF. DNA of the CDR3: TGTGCCAGCAGCTTAGCGCAGCAAGAGACCCAGTACTTC. Full variable domain (rest looked up from reference TRBV7-9 and TRBJ2-5): DTGVSQNPRHKITKRGQNVTFRCDPISEHNRLYWYRQTLGQGPEFLTYFQNEAQLEKSRLLSDRFSAERPKGSFSTLEIQRTEQGDSAMYLCASSLAQQETQYFGPGTRLLVL.

The chain employs TRBV7-2 and TRBJ2-3; 8 nucleotides line up with TRBD1. In germline, CDR1 is SGHTA, CDR2 FQGNSA. This CDR3 has 15 amino acids. Losses at the gene ends were 10 bases for V and 4 bases for J; bases not matched to a gene: 13. In DNA, the CDR3 is TGTGCCACCACAGGGGGGACAGACACTTCAGATACGCAGTATTTT. It yields the protein CATTGGTDTSDTQYF.

This rearrangement joins TRBV18 to TRBJ2-2, with 8 bases fitting TRBD1. V trimming: 0 bases; J trimming: 7 bases; junction bases outside the gene matches: 13. Per the germline V gene, CDR1 is KGHSH and CDR2 is LQKENI. The CDR3 contains 18 residues. CDR3 amino acids: CASSPPPGQESGYGELFF. CDR3 sequence (DNA): TGTGCCAGCTCACCACCACCGGGACAGGAAAGCGGGTACGGGGAGCTGTTTTTT. Supplemented by reference TRBV18 and TRBJ2-2, the full variable domain reads NAGVMQNPRHLVRRRGQEARLRCSPMKGHSHVYWYRQLPEEGLKFMVYLQKENIIDESGMPKERFSAEFPKEGPSILRIQQVVRGDSAAYFCASSPPPGQESGYGELFFGEGSRLTVL.

J is TRBJ1-2 and V is TRBV4-1; 12 bases align to TRBD1. CDR1 is MGHRA and CDR2 is YSYEKL in the germline V gene. There are 17 residues in the CDR3. After removal of 0 bases from V and 6 bases from J, the junction contained 8 bases not matched to a gene. The CDR3 nucleotides read TGCGCCAGCAGCCAAGATGGGACAGGGGGCGGGATGCATGGCTACACCTTC. This sequence encodes CASSQDGTGGGMHGYTF.